Shown below are 24 T cell receptor beta chains from a single sample sequenced in a study of T-cell reconstitution after alpha-beta-depleted transplantation in children. The TCRbeta library was prepared with unique molecular identifiers. TCRdb passed the PCR reads through MiXCR, listing each CDR3 protein once. Altogether around 700,000 distinct CDR3 sequences are present, around 13% being singletons, with the ten largest covering 0.75% to 0.85%. Sample: PBMCs, taken before TCRalphabeta/CD19-depleted stem cell transplant. Every receptor here comes from a girl aged 2-10 years with congenital amegakaryocytic thrombocytopenia, due to receive a stem cell transplant.

In this sample, this clonotype turned up a few times. J is TRBJ1-1 and V is TRBV5-1; no clear D gene. The CDR3 sequence is 14 residues long. CDR1 and CDR2 from the germline V gene are SGHRS and YFSETQ. Trimming left V 4 bases short and J 0 bases short, with 10 bases between. The CDR3 sequence: CASSGGRLNTEAFF. CDR3 in DNA: TGCGCCAGCAGCGGAGGACGGTTGAACACTGAAGCTTTCTTT.

The rearrangement joins TRBV20-1 to TRBJ2-7; 12 bases align to TRBD2. Germline CDR1 and CDR2: DFQATT and SNEGSKA (reference sequence). CDR3 length equals 16 residues. The V segment lost 1 base and the J segment 1 base; nucleotides outside the gene matches: 5. The CDR3 sequence is CSARASGRALSYEQYF. The CDR3 DNA reads as TGCAGTGCTAGAGCTAGCGGGAGGGCCTTGTCCTACGAGCAGTACTTC.

This clonotype appeared a few times. The chain joins TRBV20-1 to TRBJ2-3; 8 nucleotides align to TRBD2. The V and J ends lost 6 bases and 1 base, in that order; junction bases with no gene match: 12. CDR3 length: 16 amino acids. Germline V gives CDR1 DFQATT, CDR2 SNEGSKA (reference sequence). This CDR3 reads CSAVGLAIRGTDTQYF. The CDR3, as DNA: TGCAGTGCGGTTGGACTAGCAATAAGGGGCACAGATACGCAGTATTTT.

Note on this clonotype: Possible read error: a much larger clone is one base away. The CDR3 region is CSARLVLGTSYEQCF. CDR3 coding DNA: TGCAGTGCCCGGCTAGTACTAGGTACCTCCTACGAGCAGTGCTTC. The chain has TRBV20-1 and TRBJ2-7; D is possibly TRBD2 (5 bases). Germline V lookup: CDR1 DFQATT, CDR2 SNEGSKA (reference sequence). The CDR3 runs 15 residues.

This clonotype has a count of ten or more. The J gene is TRBJ2-1, the V gene TRBV10-3; 8 nucleotides align to TRBD2. The CDR3 covers 14 residues. Germline V gives CDR1 ENHRY, CDR2 SYGVKD. The ends lost 6 bases at V and 6 bases at J; junction bases unmatched: 7. CDR3 in amino acids: CAISSGTSFNEQFF. CDR3 DNA: TGTGCCATCAGCTCCGGGACTAGTTTCAATGAGCAGTTCTTC.

This clonotype appeared many times. This chain connects TRBV20-1 to TRBJ1-1; 8 bases line up with TRBD1. V gave up 2 bases and J gave up 7 bases; unmatched junction bases: 6. The CDR3 is made up of 13 amino acids. CDR1 DFQATT and CDR2 SNEGSKA come from the germline V gene (reference sequence). The CDR3 sequence is CSARSRGRDEAFF. The CDR3 coding sequence is TGCAGTGCTAGATCCAGGGGGCGGGATGAAGCTTTCTTT.

The chain has TRBV6-1 and TRBJ2-7; 7 bases map to TRBD2. The trim removed 10 bases at V and 2 bases at J, leaving 11 bases unmatched. Germline lookup yields CDR1 MNHNS and CDR2 SASEGT. The length of the CDR3 is 14 residues. This chain's CDR3 is CATKSASGTYEQYF. As DNA, the CDR3 is TGTGCCACCAAGTCGGCTAGCGGAACCTACGAGCAGTACTTC.

This clonotype occurred many times. The chain is built from TRBV11-1 and TRBJ2-1, with TRBD2 matching 11 bases. Germline V lookup: CDR1 SGHAT, CDR2 FQDESV (reference sequence). The CDR3 totals 18 residues. Losses at the gene ends were 2 bases for V and 0 bases for J; bases not matched to a gene: 6. CDR3: CASSLTRLAGSSYNEQFF. The DNA for the CDR3 is TGTGCCAGCAGCTTAACTAGACTAGCGGGAAGCTCCTACAATGAGCAGTTCTTC. The variable domain in full, with the rest retrieved from reference TRBV11-1 and TRBJ2-1, is EAEVAQSPRYKITEKSQAVAFWCDPISGHATLYWYRQILGQGPELLVQFQDESVVDDSQLPKDRFSAERLKGVDSTLKIQPAELGDSAMYLCASSLTRLAGSSYNEQFFGPGTRLTVL.

This clonotype was observed a few times. The rearrangement links TRBV5-1 to TRBJ2-1; D may match TRBD1 or TRBD2 (5 bases each). Germline V gene data show CDR1 as SGHRS and CDR2 as YFSETQ. The CDR3 is 15 amino acids. V gave up 4 bases and J gave up 8 bases, with 19 bases separating them. CDR3 sequence reads: CASSHFGGPGDEQFF. The CDR3, as DNA: TGCGCCAGCAGCCATTTTGGGGGTCCCGGTGATGAGCAGTTCTTC.

In this sample, this clonotype turned up a few times. The V gene is TRBV27, the J gene TRBJ2-5, with a tentative D call TRBD2 (6 bases). The CDR3 runs to 16 residues. CDR1 is MNHEY and CDR2 is SMNVEV in the germline V gene (reference sequence). V lost 6 bases and J 2 bases, leaving 19 bases between the germline ends. The CDR3 loop is CASSPWRGKRQETQYF. CDR3 sequence (DNA): TGTGCCAGCAGCCCTTGGCGGGGAAAGAGACAAGAGACCCAGTACTTC.

V gene TRBV7-6 combines with J gene TRBJ2-1, with D unresolved. This CDR3 is built from 11 residues. Germline loops: CDR1 SGHVS, CDR2 FNYEAQ. V was clipped by 5 bases and J by 10 bases, with 9 bases between them. The CDR3 region is CASSPNLEQFF. CDR3 sequence (DNA): TGTGCCAGCAGCCCAAACCTAGAGCAGTTCTTC.

This clonotype has just a few counts. The chain combines TRBV7-6 with TRBJ1-6; a possible D gene is TRBD1 (6 bases). Looked up from germline, CDR1 is SGHVS and CDR2 is FNYEAQ. V was trimmed by 5 bases and J by 7 bases, leaving 15 bases between them. The CDR3 length is 15 residues. The CDR3 here is CASSATTGTNSPLHF. DNA for the CDR3: TGTGCCAGCAGCGCAACTACAGGGACCAATTCACCCCTCCACTTT.

At least ten counts were recorded for this clonotype. The CDR3 region has the DNA TGTGCCAGCAGGCGGGAGGAAAACTACAATGAGCAGTTCTTC. Translated, it gives CASRREENYNEQFF. The chain links TRBV12-3 or TRBV12-4 to TRBJ2-1; 8 bases line up with TRBD2. The CDR3 contains 14 residues. J gave up 3 bases and V 6 bases, and 4 bases lay outside the gene matches.

This clonotype was counted a single time. CDR3 residues: CASSLARVDAGELFF. The CDR3 coding sequence is TGCGCCAGCAGCCTAGCTAGGGTAGACGCCGGGGAGCTGTTTTTT. This chain connects TRBV5-1 to TRBJ2-2; maybe TRBD2 (5 bases). Germline V gives CDR1 SGHRS, CDR2 YFSETQ. The CDR3 consists of 15 residues. The V end was cut by 4 bases, the J end by 6 bases, with 16 bases between.

This clonotype was detected a few times. The chain uses TRBV27 and TRBJ1-2; D not certain. The germline gives CDR1 MNHEY, CDR2 SMNVEV (reference sequence). The CDR3 has 13 residues. V lost 3 bases and J 6 bases, leaving 11 bases between the germline ends. DNA of the CDR3: TGTGCCAGCAGTTTTAGGTCAGCGGATGGCTACACCTTC. This translates into CASSFRSADGYTF.

This clonotype was counted a few times. This rearrangement joins TRBV2 to TRBJ2-5; a weak D match, TRBD1 (6 bases). CDR1 is SNHLY, CDR2 FYNNEI, per germline. This CDR3 comprises 14 residues. Trimming stripped 8 bases from V and 7 bases from J, with 20 bases between. The CDR3 DNA reads as TGTGCCAGCGGAACGTACAGGGATGAAGGGACCCAGTACTTC. This sequence encodes CASGTYRDEGTQYF.

This clonotype has ten or more counts. The chain has TRBV20-1 and TRBJ2-7; TRBD2 matches 8 bases. Germline V gene lookup returns CDR1 DFQATT and CDR2 SNEGSKA (reference sequence). V gave up 1 base and J gave up 1 base; unmatched junction bases: 6. The CDR3 totals 15 residues. CDR3 amino acids: CSARGGREASYEQYF. The CDR3 DNA reads TGCAGTGCTAGAGGGGGGCGGGAGGCGTCCTACGAGCAGTACTTC.

In this sample, this clonotype turned up many times. The J gene is TRBJ1-1, the V gene TRBV10-3, with 11 bases fitting TRBD1. Looked up from germline, CDR1 is ENHRY and CDR2 is SYGVKD. This CDR3 spans 16 amino acids. V trimming: 2 bases; J trimming: 1 base; junction bases outside the gene matches: 3. The CDR3 coding sequence is TGTGCCATCAGTGAGCCGGACAGGGGGCCGAACACTGAAGCTTTCTTT. Its protein product is CAISEPDRGPNTEAFF.

This clonotype was counted many times. The J gene is TRBJ2-1, the V gene TRBV20-1, with a tentative D call TRBD1 (5 bases). Germline CDR1 DFQATT, CDR2 SNEGSKA (reference sequence). This CDR3 is 13 amino acids long. V was shortened by 1 base and J by 4 bases, with 8 bases between the two germline ends. CDR3 bases: TGCAGTGCTAGAGTGGGGCTTTACAATGAGCAGTTCTTC. Protein sequence: CSARVGLYNEQFF.

There are many counts of this clonotype. V is TRBV20-1 and J is TRBJ2-3; 10 nucleotides line up with TRBD2. CDR1 is DFQATT, CDR2 SNEGSKA, per germline (reference sequence). This CDR3 is 18 amino acids long. V trimming: 5 bases; J trimming: 2 bases; junction bases outside the gene matches: 16. In DNA form, the CDR3 reads TGCAGTGCTGAGTACGGGCTAGCGGGAGCCCTAAACACAGATACGCAGTATTTT. This translates into CSAEYGLAGALNTDTQYF.

There are many counts of this clonotype. The chain has TRBV5-1 and TRBJ2-1; TRBD2 agrees at 7 bases. In germline, CDR1 is SGHRS, CDR2 YFSETQ. This CDR3 region has 13 residues. The ends lost 3 bases at V and 5 bases at J; junction bases unmatched: 2. The CDR3 loop reads CASSSSGNNEQFF. CDR3 nucleotides: TGCGCCAGCAGCTCTAGCGGTAACAATGAGCAGTTCTTC.

This chain uses TRBV14 with TRBJ2-7; D call uncertain. The germline V gene has CDR1 SGHDN and CDR2 FVKESK. The CDR3 has 13 residues. The V and J ends lost 2 bases and 2 bases respectively, with 7 bases between them. The CDR3 here is CASSQTGTYEQYF. Here the CDR3 DNA reads TGTGCCAGCAGCCAAACTGGGACCTACGAGCAGTACTTC. The full variable domain, its missing parts supplied by reference TRBV14 and TRBJ2-7, is EAGVTQFPSHSVIEKGQTVTLRCDPISGHDNLYWYRRVMGKEIKFLLHFVKESKQDESGMPNNRFLAERTGGTYSTLKVQPAELEDSGVYFCASSQTGTYEQYFGPGTRLTVT.

This clonotype was observed at least ten times. The chain has TRBV18 and TRBJ1-1; TRBD1 might be the D (5 bases). The CDR3 is made up of 16 amino acids. Per the germline V gene, CDR1 is KGHSH and CDR2 is LQKENI. V gave up 3 bases and J gave up 2 bases, with 16 bases separating them. The CDR3 reads CASSPLRTSRNTEAFF. The CDR3 region has the DNA TGTGCCAGCTCACCCCTACGGACATCCAGAAACACTGAAGCTTTCTTT.

This clonotype was counted ten times or more. The chain carries TRBV11-2 and TRBJ2-7; no reliable D call. The CDR3 contains 15 residues. V was shortened by 2 bases and J by 3 bases, with 14 bases between the two germline ends. The germline V gene encodes CDR1 SGHAT and CDR2 FQNNGV. As DNA, the CDR3 is TGTGCCAGCAGCTTAATGGCGTCCGTCCTCTACGAGCAGTACTTC. Translation gives CASSLMASVLYEQYF. Based on the CDR3 plus reference TRBV11-2 and TRBJ2-7, the full variable domain is EAGVAQSPRYKIIEKRQSVAFWCNPISGHATLYWYQQILGQGPKLLIQFQNNGVVDDSQLPKDRFSAERLKGVDSTLKIQPAKLEDSAVYLCASSLMASVLYEQYFGPGTRLTVT.